The 6 T cell receptor beta chains below come from one sample, sequenced in a study of blood T cell repertoires in COVID-19 (dated by TCRdb to about 2020). Receptors were amplified or captured by the immunoSEQ multiplex PCR assay. TCRdb limited this immuneACCESS table to in-frame rearrangements with V and J called. A share of clones is missing; checked studies link under half to unresolved V genes, and the rest is unexplained. Present in this sample are just over 150,000 clones, roughly 90% of which were seen just once. 4.8% of the sample is taken by the ten largest. Sequencing was performed on peripheral blood. These TCRs come from a man between 25 and 39 years old with COVID-19, enrolled during active disease.

The rearrangement joins TRBV19 to TRBJ1-4; no firm D call. Trimming removed 7 bases from V and 3 bases from J, with 12 bases in between. CDR3 size: 14 residues. CDR1 LNHDA and CDR2 SQIVND come from the germline V gene (reference sequence). This CDR3 is CASTSAVPNEKLFF. The CDR3 coding sequence is TGTGCCAGTACCTCGGCGGTGCCTAATGAAAAACTGTTTTTT.

This clone was found once. The J gene is TRBJ2-1, the V gene TRBV3-1 (or the pseudogene TRBV3-2); 10 nucleotides line up with TRBD2. V trimming: 0 bases; J trimming: 5 bases; junction bases outside the gene matches: 10. Germline CDR1 reads LGHDT; CDR2 reads YNNKEL (reference sequence). This CDR3 comprises 18 residues. The DNA for the CDR3 is TGTGCCAGCAGCCAAGATAGGTGGATCCTAGCGGGAGACAATGAGCAGTTCTTC. It encodes CASSQDRWILAGDNEQFF.

V gene TRBV19 combines with J gene TRBJ1-2, with TRBD1 identical over 7 bases. CDR1 is LNHDA and CDR2 is SQIVND in the germline V gene (reference sequence). The CDR3 contains 15 residues. V was clipped by 5 bases and J by 5 bases; unmatched bases: 11. This chain's CDR3 is CASSGRQGRGYGYTF. CDR3 nucleotide sequence: TGTGCCAGTAGTGGACGACAGGGAAGGGGTTATGGCTACACCTTC.

The genes are TRBV28 and TRBJ1-5; 7 nucleotides agree with TRBD1. From germline, CDR1 is MDHEN and CDR2 SYDVKM. V trimming: 3 bases; J trimming: 4 bases; junction bases outside the gene matches: 6. The CDR3 length is 15 residues. The CDR3, as DNA: TGTGCCAGCAGTTTGTTGGGGACAGCTAATCAGCCCCAGCATTTT. It yields the protein CASSLLGTANQPQHF.

This clone appeared a few times. This chain connects TRBV2 to TRBJ1-1; TRBD1 might be the D (6 bases). Germline V gene data show CDR1 as SNHLY and CDR2 as FYNNEI. The CDR3 is 15 amino acids. The V and J ends lost 6 bases and 7 bases respectively, with 21 bases between them. CDR3 amino acids: CASSSGTLSPGEAFF. The DNA of the CDR3 is TGTGCCAGCAGCTCCGGGACATTATCACCGGGTGAAGCTTTCTTT.

The chain recombines TRBV6-2 or TRBV6-3 with TRBJ1-5, with 7 bases that match TRBD1. V shed 2 bases and J 11 bases; nucleotides not matched to a gene: 6. Germline V gene data show CDR1 as MNHEY and CDR2 as SVGEGT. This CDR3 contains 13 residues. The CDR3 sequence: CASSYPMDRTQHF. Written as DNA, the CDR3 is TGTGCCAGCAGTTACCCTATGGACAGGACCCAGCATTTT.